Reported below is one T cell receptor beta chain. This sample is part of a study of CD8+CD57+ T cells in acquired aplastic anemia. Genomic DNA constituted the template upon which TCR beta VDJ and CDR3 profiling was performed. MiXCR, run by TCRdb on the reads, gives a single entry per CDR3 protein. The sample records 150,000 to 200,000 distinct CDR3 sequences, around 45% being singletons. Trimming removed 0 bases from V and 4 bases from J, with 12 bases in between. CDR3 length: 15 residues. Germline CDR1 reads LNHDA; CDR2 reads SQIVND (reference sequence). In patients chosen for sequencing, flow cytometry had shown CD8+CD57+ cell expansion.

J is TRBJ1-1 and V is TRBV19, with D perhaps matching TRBD1 (6 bases). The clonotype comes from a human donor with aplastic anemia. The source material was sorted CD4+, CD8+, or CD8+CD57+ T cells (not recorded which) from PBMCs. The CDR3 DNA is TGTGCCAGTAGTATAGATCGGAACAGGGCCACTGAAGCTTTCTTT. It encodes CASSIDRNRATEAFF.